This paragraph covers one T cell receptor (beta chain) sequence. Antigen specificity is unknown. The method was immunoSEQ multiplex PCR; TCRdb's version includes in-frame clones alone and lacks a portion of them. The data hold tens of thousands of clones, with around 96% observed a single time. Per germline, CDR1 SGHRS and CDR2 YFSETQ. This CDR3 has 18 amino acids. The ends lost 4 bases at V and 4 bases at J; junction bases unmatched: 12. These data belong to a study of circulating and synovial CD4+ cells in juvenile arthritis. Study conclusions and caveats: T cell genome counts differed by at least an order of magnitude between CPL and CD4 samples. Shared-clonotype fractions with synovium likely underestimate full repertoire overlap. Circulating pathogenic-like and bulk T cells looked alike by Vbeta family usage. Circulating pathogenic-like lymphocytes shared a substantially higher fraction of CDR3 sequences with synovium than bulk blood.

Sequenced sample: CD4+ T cells from blood. The sequence came from a human donor with juvenile idiopathic arthritis. V is TRBV5-1 and J is TRBJ2-3, with TRBD2 identical over 13 bases. CDR3 sequence reads: CASSQQTSGGAIPDTQYF. Written as DNA, the CDR3 is TGCGCCAGCAGCCAACAAACTAGCGGGGGGGCGATACCAGATACGCAGTATTTT.